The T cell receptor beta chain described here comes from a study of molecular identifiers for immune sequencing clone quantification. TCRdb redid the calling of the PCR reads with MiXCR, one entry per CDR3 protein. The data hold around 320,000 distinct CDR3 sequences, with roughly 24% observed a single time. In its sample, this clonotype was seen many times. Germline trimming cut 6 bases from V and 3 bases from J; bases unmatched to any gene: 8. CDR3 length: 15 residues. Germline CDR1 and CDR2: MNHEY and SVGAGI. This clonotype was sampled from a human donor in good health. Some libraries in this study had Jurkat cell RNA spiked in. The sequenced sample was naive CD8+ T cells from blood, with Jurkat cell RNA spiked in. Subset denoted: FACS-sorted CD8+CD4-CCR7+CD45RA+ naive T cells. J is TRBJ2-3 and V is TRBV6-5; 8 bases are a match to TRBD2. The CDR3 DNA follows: TGTGCCAGCAGCCCCCTCAGCGGGAGAACAGATACGCAGTATTTT. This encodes CASSPLSGRTDTQYF.